Listed below are T cell receptor beta chains from one sample, sequenced in a study of cytotoxic CD8 clonotypes in ibrutinib-treated CLL. Assay used: immunoSEQ multiplex PCR; TCRdb lists only in-frame clones, some missing. The sample consists of under 300,000 clones, roughly four fifths of them appearing once. Here the sequenced sample was PBMCs, taken at disease progression, from a patient treated with ibrutinib. These receptor sequences come from a human donor with chronic lymphocytic leukemia. The CDR3 runs from the conserved cysteine through the conserved F or W. A D gene is named only where the DNA matches it firmly. Only part of the rows carry a size: once, few, many, or a class if the clone is expanded.

j_gene	abundance	v_gene	d_gene	CDR3aa	CDR3nt
TRBJ2-3	.	TRBV20-1	.	CSVLTPDTQYF	TGCAGTGTTCTGACTCCAGATACGCAGTATTTT
TRBJ2-2	.	TRBV6-5	.	CASSSTVTGELFF	TGTGCCAGCAGTTCCACAGTAACCGGGGAGCTGTTTTTT
TRBJ2-3	.	TRBV28	TRBD2	CASSFSLAGGTQYF	TGTGCCAGCAGTTTTTCGCTAGCGGGAGGAACGCAGTATTTT
TRBJ2-7	once	TRBV9	.	CASSVGSGPPYEQYF	TGTGCCAGCAGCGTTGGAAGCGGCCCCCCCTACGAGCAGTACTTC
TRBJ1-2	.	TRBV6-6	TRBD1	CASSYAGQELWGYTF	TGTGCCAGCAGTTACGCGGGACAGGAACTATGGGGCTACACCTTC
TRBJ2-1	.	TRBV7-2	.	CASSLGGAGNEQFF	TGTGCCAGCAGCTTAGGGGGGGCCGGAAATGAGCAGTTCTTC
TRBJ1-4	few	TRBV7-2	.	CASSHREGKLFF	TGTGCCAGCAGCCACAGGGAGGGAAAACTGTTTTTT
TRBJ2-3	.	TRBV5-1	TRBD1	CASSAGQGTDTQYF	TGCGCCAGCAGCGCGGGACAGGGGACAGATACGCAGTATTTT
TRBJ2-2	.	TRBV11-3	.	CASSPAGRGVDTGELFF	TGTGCCAGCAGCCCGGCGGGCAGGGGTGTCGACACCGGGGAGCTGTTTTTT
TRBJ2-7	.	TRBV6-6	.	CASSYSWQLYEQYF	TGTGCCAGCAGTTACTCTTGGCAACTCTACGAGCAGTACTTC
TRBJ1-1	.	TRBV19	.	CASSSTVYGADTEAFF	TGTGCCAGTAGTAGCACAGTATACGGGGCGGACACTGAAGCTTTCTTT
TRBJ2-3	.	TRBV9	.	CASSVVLAGAGTDTQYF	TGTGCCAGCAGCGTAGTTCTGGCAGGGGCCGGAACAGATACGCAGTATTTT
TRBJ1-1	.	TRBV7-4	TRBD1	CASSIRQGPGDTEAFF	TGTGCCAGCAGCATCAGACAGGGGCCGGGAGACACTGAAGCTTTCTTT
TRBJ2-7	.	TRBV18	.	CASSSRDPLLDEQYF	TGTGCCAGCTCCTCCCGGGACCCTCTCCTGGACGAGCAGTACTTC
TRBJ1-6	.	TRBV11-2	.	CASSLTTPGLRAQFTLHF	TGTGCCAGCAGCTTAACAACGCCGGGGTTACGGGCCCAATTCACCCTCCACTTT
TRBJ2-1	few	TRBV23-1	TRBD1	CASTAQGASYNEQFF	TGCGCCAGCACCGCACAGGGGGCTTCCTACAATGAGCAGTTCTTC
TRBJ1-1	.	TRBV6-6	.	CASNEGVVNTEAFF	TGTGCCAGCAATGAGGGGGTGGTGAACACTGAAGCTTTCTTT
TRBJ1-2	.	TRBV29-1	TRBD1	CSDRVTQGSYGYTF	TGCAGCGATAGGGTGACACAGGGGAGCTATGGCTACACCTTC